These T cell receptor beta chains were read from a single sample in a study of OX40 agonist ivuxolimab in advanced cancers. Only in-frame clones appear in the TCRdb table, and some are missing; sequencing was by immunoSEQ multiplex PCR. Among roughly 69,000 clones listed, about 90% were seen once. The sequencing used CD4+ or CD8+ T cells sorted from blood, collected in a trial of the OX40 agonist ivuxolimab. The origin of the receptors is an adult with an advanced solid tumor such as melanoma, head and neck, liver or kidney cancer. CDR3s include the opening cysteine and the closing phenylalanine or tryptophan. A D gene is named only where the DNA matches it firmly. The listing skips clone size in some rows; elsewhere it reads once, few, many or a size class.

J	size	D	V	DNA	CDR3
TRBJ2-2	.	TRBD1	TRBV7-8	TGTGCCAGCAGCTTGCCCCAGGGGGCCGGGGAGCTGTTTTTT	CASSLPQGAGELFF
TRBJ1-5	.	.	TRBV27	TGTGCCAGCAGTTTAGCTACGGGTCAGCCCCAGCATTTT	CASSLATGQPQHF
TRBJ2-2	.	TRBD2	TRBV6-5	TGTGCCAGCAGTTCGGAGACGCGGGGGGACACCGGGGAGCTGTTTTTT	CASSSETRGDTGELFF
TRBJ2-7	.	TRBD1	TRBV19	TGTGCCAGTAGTACCGGGACAGGGGTGTACGAGCAGTACTTC	CASSTGTGVYEQYF
TRBJ2-7	.	.	TRBV7-2	TGTGCCAGCAGCGAACTAGGGGTCTCCTACGAGCAGTACTTC	CASSELGVSYEQYF
TRBJ1-1	.	.	TRBV29-1	TGCAGCGTTAATCCGGGCCCAGTAGGCACTGAAGCTTTCTTT	CSVNPGPVGTEAFF
TRBJ1-4	.	.	TRBV19	TGTGCCAGTAGTACAGGGGTAGGTGAAAAACTGTTTTTT	CASSTGVGEKLFF
TRBJ2-3	.	.	TRBV28	TGTGCCAGCAACCTCCCTTCTAGCGTTAGCACAGATACGCAGTATTTT	CASNLPSSVSTDTQYF
TRBJ1-2	.	.	TRBV5-6	TGTGCCAGCAGCTTGGTCCAGGCGTTTAACTATGGCTACACCTTC	CASSLVQAFNYGYTF
TRBJ1-2	.	.	TRBV30	TGTGCTAGGATATCGGACGGTGGACGATACTATGGCTACACCTTC	CARISDGGRYYGYTF
TRBJ2-5	.	.	TRBV2	TGTGCCAGCAACAACGGGGGAAACCAAGAGACCCAGTACTTC	CASNNGGNQETQYF
TRBJ2-7	.	.	TRBV5-6	TGTGCCAGCAGCTTGAGGGGCGCAGGGGCGTCCTACGAGCAGTACTTC	CASSLRGAGASYEQYF
TRBJ2-7	.	.	TRBV14	TGTGCCAGCAGCCAAGTTTTCGGGACAATCGACTACGAGCAGTACTTC	CASSQVFGTIDYEQYF
TRBJ1-4	.	.	TRBV28	TGTGCCAGCAGCTCAAAACACCCTAATGGGGGCGCGGAGGAAAAACTGTTTTTT	CASSSKHPNGGAEEKLFF
TRBJ2-2	many	.	TRBV7-3	TGTGCCAGCAGCTTATCATACACCGGGGAGCTGTTTTTT	CASSLSYTGELFF
TRBJ1-6	.	.	TRBV10-2	TGCGCCAGCACGGGGTTAAATTCACCCCTCCACTTT	CASTGLNSPLHF
TRBJ2-3	.	.	TRBV5-1	TGCGCCAGCAGCCCCGCAGTGGCTAGCACAGATACGCAGTATTTT	CASSPAVASTDTQYF
TRBJ2-5	once	.	TRBV7-3	TGTGCCAGCAGCTGCCGACCCTGGGAGGGGGCGAGAGTCCCCACAAGAGAGACCCAGTACTTC	CASSCRPWEGARVPTRETQYF
TRBJ2-2	.	.	TRBV28	TGTGCCAGCAGTTTGCGCAGGGCCTGGTTAGACAACACCGGGGAGCTGTTTTTT	CASSLRRAWLDNTGELFF
TRBJ2-3	.	.	TRBV7-3	TGTGCCAGCAGCTCCCTCCCAGTGAAGGGGGGGCCAGATACGCAGTATTTT	CASSSLPVKGGPDTQYF
TRBJ2-3	.	.	TRBV27	TGTGCCAGCAGTTTCCTTGGAACAGATACGCAGTATTTT	CASSFLGTDTQYF
TRBJ1-2	.	.	TRBV9	TGTGCCAGCAGCGTTAGCAACTATGGCTACACCTTC	CASSVSNYGYTF
TRBJ1-3	.	.	TRBV27	TGTGCCAGCAGTCTGATCGCAGGGGAGGCGGGCGGAAACACCATATATTTT	CASSLIAGEAGGNTIYF
TRBJ1-1	.	.	TRBV5-1	TGCGCCAGCAGCTCTGGTTGGAACACTGAAGCTTTCTTT	CASSSGWNTEAFF
TRBJ1-5	medium-sized	TRBD1	TRBV7-9	TGTGCCAGCAGCTTAGTAGGGACAGGGGACAGTCAGCCCCAGCATTTT	CASSLVGTGDSQPQHF
TRBJ2-2	.	.	TRBV19	TGTGCCAGTAGTATGGGCTCCGGGGAGCTGTTTTTT	CASSMGSGELFF
TRBJ2-5	.	TRBD2	TRBV28	TGTGCCAGCAGTTTTGGACTAGTCAAAGAGACCCAGTACTTC	CASSFGLVKETQYF
TRBJ1-1	.	TRBD1	TRBV7-3	TGTGCCAGCAGCTTAACGTTGGGTACAGGACAGGACGGCATTGAAGCTTTCTTT	CASSLTLGTGQDGIEAFF
TRBJ1-1	.	.	TRBV7-9	TGTGCCAGCACCAGGGTTGAGGTGCGGGACGGGGAAGCTTTCTTT	CASTRVEVRDGEAFF
TRBJ2-4	.	.	TRBV10-3	TGTGCCATCAGTGAGTTTCCGGCGGTAGGGGCCAAAAACATTCAGTACTTC	CAISEFPAVGAKNIQYF
TRBJ2-2	.	.	TRBV28	TGTGCCAGCAGTGGCCGACAGAGGAACACCGGGGAGCTGTTTTTT	CASSGRQRNTGELFF
TRBJ1-2	.	.	TRBV11-2	TGTGCCAGCAGCTTAGTTAGGTCAGGGCTGCAAGGCTACACCTTC	CASSLVRSGLQGYTF
TRBJ1-3	.	.	TRBV4-1	TGCGCCAGCAGCCATGAGTGGGTAACTGGAAACACCATATATTTT	CASSHEWVTGNTIYF
TRBJ2-5	once	.	TRBV11-1	TGTGCCAGCAGCTTAGTCGGCGGGGACCAAGAGACCCAGTACTTC	CASSLVGGDQETQYF
TRBJ2-5	.	.	TRBV7-9	TGTGCCAGCAGCTTAGATCGTCTCCAAGAGACCCAGTACTTC	CASSLDRLQETQYF
TRBJ1-1	.	TRBD1	TRBV5-1	TGCGCCAGCAGCTCGGGGGTCGGGGACAGGTGGATAACTGAAGCTTTCTTT	CASSSGVGDRWITEAFF
TRBJ1-2	.	TRBD1	TRBV28	TGTGCCAGCAGTTCCCTGAGGCAGGGGGCCTATGGCTACACCTTC	CASSSLRQGAYGYTF
TRBJ1-1	.	.	TRBV10-2	TGCGCCAGCATAGGGGAGGGCTTGATGAACACTGAAGCTTTCTTT	CASIGEGLMNTEAFF
TRBJ2-2	.	.	TRBV7-2	TGTGCCAGCAGCTTAATGCGGACCGGGGAGCTGTTTTTT	CASSLMRTGELFF
TRBJ2-1	.	TRBD2	TRBV5-1	TGCGCCAGCAGCTTGACTAGCGGGGGGAGAAATGAGCAGTTCTTC	CASSLTSGGRNEQFF
TRBJ2-5	.	.	TRBV7-9	TGTGCCAGCAGCATGATGGGACAAGAAGAGACCCAGTACTTC	CASSMMGQEETQYF
TRBJ2-1	few	.	TRBV27	TGTGCCAGCAGTTTACTTGGGGATGAGCAGTTCTTC	CASSLLGDEQFF
TRBJ2-6	once	TRBD2	TRBV28	TGTGCCAGCAGTAGGGGACTAGCGGGAGCTGGGGCCAACGTCCTGACTTTC	CASSRGLAGAGANVLTF
TRBJ2-5	.	.	TRBV9	TGTGCCAGCAGCGCCACCGGGTTTGGTCAAGAGACCCAGTACTTC	CASSATGFGQETQYF
TRBJ1-1	.	TRBD1	TRBV18	TGTGCCAGCTCACCGGGACAGGGTTATGAAGCTTTCTTT	CASSPGQGYEAFF
TRBJ2-1	.	TRBD1	TRBV2	TGTGCCAGCAGTGAGATCGGGACAGGGGTCTACAATGAGCAGTTCTTC	CASSEIGTGVYNEQFF
TRBJ1-2	once	.	TRBV2	TGTGCCAGTACGGGGTCTAACTATGGCTACACCTTC	CASTGSNYGYTF
TRBJ1-6	few	TRBD1	TRBV7-3	TGTGCCAGCAGCTTATCCGGGACAGGGCTCTCACCCCTCCACTTT	CASSLSGTGLSPLHF
TRBJ2-7	once	.	TRBV7-2	TGTGCCAGCAGCCCCCCGGCCTACGAGCAGTACTTC	CASSPPAYEQYF
TRBJ1-5	.	.	TRBV19	TGTGCCAGTAGTATATGGGGTGGCAATCAGCCCCAGCATTTT	CASSIWGGNQPQHF
TRBJ2-1	.	.	TRBV7-9	TGTGCCAGCAGCTTACCGTGGGGGCTCTCCTACAATGAGCAGTTCTTC	CASSLPWGLSYNEQFF
TRBJ1-2	.	.	TRBV21-1	TGTGCCAGCAGCCTTCACTGGGGCCCACGGGACTATGGCTACACCTTC	CASSLHWGPRDYGYTF
TRBJ2-2	.	TRBD2	TRBV7-3	TGTGCCAGCAGCTTAAGCTCTAGCGGGGGATGGTCGAACACCGGGGAGCTGTTTTTT	CASSLSSSGGWSNTGELFF
TRBJ2-7	.	TRBD2	TRBV5-8	TGTGCCAGCAGCCGGCCCTATAGCGGGAGGACCTCCTACGAGCAGTACTTC	CASSRPYSGRTSYEQYF
TRBJ2-1	.	TRBD2	TRBV4-1	TGCGCCAGCCATAGCGGGGCTGTAAGCTCCTACAATGAGCAGTTCTTC	CASHSGAVSSYNEQFF
TRBJ2-1	.	.	TRBV27	TGTGCCAGCAGTGCCTTTGCCCCCAGTTACAATGAGCAGTTCTTC	CASSAFAPSYNEQFF
TRBJ1-2	.	TRBD1	TRBV28	TGTGCCAGCAGTTTAGACAGGGGGCTACCATCCTATGGCTACACCTTC	CASSLDRGLPSYGYTF
TRBJ1-1	.	TRBD1	TRBV19	TGTGCCAGTAGTACAAACAGGGGAAGGGCTATGATTAACGCTGAAGCTTTCTTT	CASSTNRGRAMINAEAFF
TRBJ2-7	.	.	TRBV5-4	TGTGCCAGCAGCTTGACGCTTCAGGGCCTCGAGCAGTACTTC	CASSLTLQGLEQYF